These 19 T cell receptor beta chains were sequenced from one sample in a study of radiation and T cells in renal cell carcinoma. Indicated time point: baseline pretreatment blood. The treatment was: 15 Gy SBRT to primary tumor, nephrectomy 4 weeks later. Assay: immunoSEQ multiplex PCR; the TCRdb copy retains only in-frame clones and omits some. Of about 150,000 clones listed, 88% are singletons. The sequences come from blood, collected from a patient whose treatment included radiotherapy and nephrectomy. The receptor set was obtained from a woman aged 70-85 years with renal cell carcinoma.

The chain uses TRBV20-1 and TRBJ1-1; D unclear. V was pared by 6 bases and J by 11 bases, with 13 bases between. The CDR3 has 10 residues. Per the germline V gene, CDR1 is DFQATT and CDR2 is SNEGSKA (reference sequence). CDR3 in amino acids: CSAFGFAAFF. The CDR3 bases are TGCAGTGCATTCGGGTTCGCGGCTTTCTTT.

This chain's CDR3 is CASSILQGALSNQPQHF. CDR3 nucleotide sequence: TGTGCCAGTAGTATCTTACAGGGGGCCCTTAGCAATCAGCCCCAGCATTTT. The J gene is TRBJ1-5, the V gene TRBV19, with 9 bases lining up with TRBD1. Germline V gene data show CDR1 as LNHDA and CDR2 as SQIVND (reference sequence). Germline trimming cut 3 bases from V and 0 bases from J; bases unmatched to any gene: 6. The CDR3 is 17 residues long.

The chain combines TRBV19 with TRBJ1-5; the D gene is possibly TRBD1 (5 bases). Trimming cost V 7 bases and J 11 bases, with 15 bases left between them. The length of the CDR3 is 12 residues. In germline, CDR1 is LNHDA, CDR2 SQIVND (reference sequence). CDR3 region: CASTRGEAAQHF. CDR3 bases: TGTGCCAGTACCCGAGGGGAAGCAGCCCAGCATTTT. The entire variable domain, with the rest obtained from reference TRBV19 and TRBJ1-5, is as follows: DGGITQSPKYLFRKEGQNVTLSCEQNLNHDAMYWYRQDPGQGLRLIYYSQIVNDFQKGDIAEGYSVSREKKESFPLTVTSAQKNPTAFYLCASTRGEAAQHFGDGTRLSIL.

The chain is built from TRBV5-4 and TRBJ2-5, with 9 bases that match TRBD2. The germline CDR1 and CDR2 sequences are SGHNT and YYREEE (reference sequence). With V trimmed by 4 bases and J by 1 base, 8 bases remained unmatched. CDR3 length equals 16 residues. The CDR3 DNA follows: TGTGCCAGCAGCCCACGGAGCGGGGGGTCCCAAGAGACCCAGTACTTC. The encoded protein is CASSPRSGGSQETQYF.

This chain uses TRBV4-2 with TRBJ2-2, with 15 bases that match TRBD2. J lost 1 base, V lost 3 bases, and 6 bases had no gene match. CDR1 is LGHNA and CDR2 is YNFKEQ in the germline V gene. The CDR3 is 19 residues long. The CDR3 bases are TGTGCCAGCAGCCAGACGGGACTAGCGGGGGGATGGAACACCGGGGAGCTGTTTTTT. This encodes CASSQTGLAGGWNTGELFF.

This chain connects TRBV19 to TRBJ1-5, with a tentative D call TRBD1 (5 bases). This CDR3 spans 16 amino acids. Germline-derived CDR1 and CDR2 are LNHDA and SQIVND (reference sequence). Trimming stripped 1 base from V and 7 bases from J, with 17 bases between. The CDR3 loop reads CASSIVAGGGGQPQHF. CDR3 nucleotide sequence: TGTGCCAGTAGTATAGTGGCCGGGGGAGGCGGACAGCCCCAGCATTTT.

The chain couples TRBV5-4 to TRBJ1-1; 9 bases align to TRBD1. Trimming took 4 bases from V and 2 from J; bases not matched to a gene: 3. This CDR3 contains 14 residues. Germline V gene data show CDR1 as SGHNT and CDR2 as YYREEE (reference sequence). The CDR3 DNA follows: TGTGCCAGCAGCATGGGACAGGGCAACACTGAAGCTTTCTTT. Translated, it gives CASSMGQGNTEAFF.

This clone was found a few times. This chain joins TRBV28 and TRBJ1-6; D gene uncertain. The CDR3 contains 15 residues. Germline V CDR1 and CDR2: MDHEN, SYDVKM. V gave up 5 bases and J gave up 3 bases, with 11 bases separating them. The CDR3 coding sequence is TGTGCCAGCAGTCCCTCACAGCTCTATAATTCACCCCTCCACTTT. Translation: CASSPSQLYNSPLHF.

This clone was observed a single time. The V gene is TRBV11-1, the J gene TRBJ2-2; D remains ambiguous. The ends were cut back, 3 bases at V and 1 base at J, with 6 bases in the middle. Germline assignment: CDR1 SGHAT and CDR2 FQDESV (reference sequence). CDR3 length: 14 residues. The CDR3 region is CASSFAGNTGELFF. The CDR3 DNA is TGTGCCAGCAGCTTCGCAGGGAACACCGGGGAGCTGTTTTTT.

The chain has TRBV19 and TRBJ2-3; 9 bases are a match to TRBD2. Germline V gene lookup returns CDR1 LNHDA and CDR2 SQIVND (reference sequence). Trimming cost V 5 bases and J 5 bases; bases outside gene matches: 11. The CDR3 covers 16 residues. The CDR3 sequence is CASSPGGLAVEDTQYF. The CDR3 region has the DNA TGTGCCAGTAGTCCGGGGGGACTAGCTGTAGAAGATACGCAGTATTTT. Together with reference TRBV19 and TRBJ2-3, the CDR3 gives the full variable domain: DGGITQSPKYLFRKEGQNVTLSCEQNLNHDAMYWYRQDPGQGLRLIYYSQIVNDFQKGDIAEGYSVSREKKESFPLTVTSAQKNPTAFYLCASSPGGLAVEDTQYFGPGTRLTVL.

The chain employs TRBV6-1 and TRBJ2-1, with 7 bases identical to TRBD1. CDR1 is MNHNS, CDR2 SASEGT, per germline. J lost 2 bases, V lost 3 bases, and 4 bases had no gene match. This CDR3 has 15 amino acids. CDR3 in amino acids: CASSEGTETYNEQFF. Here the CDR3 DNA reads TGTGCCAGCAGTGAGGGGACAGAGACCTACAATGAGCAGTTCTTC.

This clone appeared a few times. The chain carries TRBV12-5 and TRBJ2-1; 8 bases agree with TRBD1. There are 14 residues in the CDR3. The V and J ends lost 6 bases and 3 bases, in that order; junction bases with no gene match: 4. Germline-derived CDR1 and CDR2 are LGHNT and FRNRAP. CDR3 sequence (DNA): TGTGCTAGTGGGAAAACAGGGGGCTACAATGAGCAGTTCTTC. Translating it yields CASGKTGGYNEQFF.

The CDR3 DNA reads TGTGCCTGGAGTGTAAATCGGGGCCGCGGCGAGCAGTACTTC. It is translated as CAWSVNRGRGEQYF. This sequence joins TRBV30 and TRBJ2-7; tentatively, D is TRBD1 or TRBD2 (5 bases each). The CDR3 is 14 residues long. Germline V lookup: CDR1 GTSNPN, CDR2 SVGIG (reference sequence). V shed 0 bases and J shed 6 bases, with 15 bases lying between them.

The gene calls are TRBV5-6 and TRBJ1-6; no firm D call. Germline V gives CDR1 SGHDT, CDR2 YYEEEE. Trimming stripped 0 bases from V and 9 bases from J, with 10 bases between. This CDR3 is built from 14 residues. The CDR3 coding sequence is TGTGCCAGCAGCTTGGGCCTGGTGGGTTCACCCCTCCACTTT. It translates to CASSLGLVGSPLHF.

The chain's CDR3 is CASSLGDPRPGNTIYF. The CDR3 nucleotides read TGTGCCAGCAGTTTAGGGGACCCACGACCTGGAAACACCATATATTTT. J is TRBJ1-3 and V is TRBV28; possibly TRBD1 for D (5 bases). CDR1 MDHEN and CDR2 SYDVKM come from the germline V gene. The germline V and J ends were trimmed by 2 bases and 2 bases, with 13 bases remaining between them. The CDR3 has 16 residues.

This chain links TRBV28 with TRBJ2-1; 11 nucleotides line up with TRBD1. The CDR3 consists of 14 residues. The junction had 7 bases not matched to a gene; V was cut back by 6 bases and J by 9 bases. In germline, CDR1 is MDHEN, CDR2 SYDVKM. The CDR3 here is CASRQPGQGGEQFF. The CDR3 DNA sequence: TGTGCCAGCAGGCAACCGGGACAGGGGGGTGAGCAGTTCTTC.

This rearrangement joins TRBV5-4 to TRBJ1-1, with D possibly being TRBD1 (5 bases). V was shortened by 4 bases and J by 5 bases, with 24 bases between the two germline ends. The CDR3 covers 17 residues. The V gene's germline CDR1 is SGHNT and CDR2 YYREEE (reference sequence). CDR3 nucleotide sequence: TGTGCCAGCAGCCCCGCCCCGCCAGGGCTGGCGGGTACTGAAGCTTTCTTT. Translating gives CASSPAPPGLAGTEAFF.

The J gene is TRBJ2-2, the V gene TRBV5-1, with 7 bases aligning to TRBD1. Germline V gene lookup returns CDR1 SGHRS and CDR2 YFSETQ. The CDR3 sequence is 15 residues long. Losses at the gene ends were 4 bases for V and 3 bases for J; bases not matched to a gene: 6. In DNA form, the CDR3 reads TGCGCCAGCAGCCAAGGACAGGTTTACACCGGGGAGCTGTTTTTT. Translating it yields CASSQGQVYTGELFF.

J is TRBJ2-3 and V is TRBV5-4; tentatively, D is TRBD2 (5 bases). This CDR3 region has 15 residues. Germline lookup yields CDR1 SGHNT and CDR2 YYREEE (reference sequence). Trimming cost V 2 bases and J 0 bases, with 10 bases left between them. CDR3 in DNA: TGTGCCAGCAGCTTTGGGGAGACTAGCACAGATACGCAGTATTTT. It yields the protein CASSFGETSTDTQYF.